These 28 T cell receptor beta chains were all obtained from the same sample, sequenced in a study of monozygotic twins with inflammatory bowel disease. TCRdb reprocessed the 5' RACE reads, keeping one entry per CDR3 protein, no DNA. The listing records 160,000 or so distinct CDR3 sequences. Sequencing used blood. These receptors were taken from a human donor with ulcerative colitis or Crohn's disease, or a healthy co-twin of an affected twin (not recorded which).

This chain links TRBV7-2 with TRBJ2-1; TCRdb's D call of TRBD2 is untestable without DNA. Germline V gene lookup returns CDR1 SGHTA and CDR2 FQGNSA. The CDR3 spans 16 residues. The CDR3 reads CASSLGLAGGINEQFF.

The chain joins TRBV20-1 to TRBJ2-7; there is no DNA to check the TCRdb D call of TRBD2. Germline values: CDR1 DFQATT, CDR2 SNEGSKA (reference sequence). This CDR3 is built from 14 residues. CDR3 protein: CSARLAGISYEQYF.

V and J are TRBV6-5 and TRBJ1-2; without DNA, the TCRdb call of TRBD1 cannot be checked. The CDR3 runs 15 residues. Germline CDR1 MNHEY, CDR2 SVGAGI. The CDR3 here is CASSYSAGGLYGYTF.

The V gene is TRBV28, the J gene TRBJ1-1; TCRdb returns TRBD1, unconfirmable since there is no DNA. CDR3 size: 14 residues. Germline V gene lookup returns CDR1 MDHEN and CDR2 SYDVKM. This chain's CDR3 is CASSLTDRGTEAFF.

The chain combines TRBV4-3 with TRBJ2-7; the TRBD2 assignment by TCRdb is unverifiable without DNA. This CDR3 contains 16 residues. Germline V gene sequence: CDR1 LGHNA, CDR2 YSLEER. CDR3 region: CASSQGRLARPYEQYF.

The rearrangement uses TRBV7-2 and TRBJ2-5; TCRdb names TRBD1, which stays unverified in the absence of DNA. In germline, CDR1 is SGHTA, CDR2 FQGNSA. CDR3 length: 16 residues. This chain's CDR3 is CASSPPGTGGGETQYF.

This chain uses TRBV20-1 with TRBJ2-7; the D call of TRBD1 rests on TCRdb alone, since no DNA is present to check it. CDR1 and CDR2 (germline): DFQATT, SNEGSKA (reference sequence). There are 13 residues in the CDR3. The chain's CDR3 is CSAEQGLSYEQYF.

The V gene is TRBV12-3 or TRBV12-4, the J gene TRBJ2-4; absent DNA, TCRdb's TRBD1 call cannot be checked. The CDR3 is 14 amino acids. The CDR3 sequence is CASSLTGGGNMQYF.

The CDR3: CASSQGRPLYGYTF. The chain employs TRBV5-1 and TRBJ1-2. CDR1 is SGHRS, CDR2 YFSETQ, per germline. The CDR3 has 14 residues.

The chain combines TRBV19 with TRBJ2-7; TCRdb gives TRBD2 as the D gene, but with no DNA this cannot be confirmed. CDR3 length equals 14 residues. CDR1 and CDR2 (germline): LNHDA, SQIVND (reference sequence). The CDR3 loop reads CASSIGGVIYEQYF.

This chain joins TRBV20-1 and TRBJ2-1; the D gene TCRdb calls, TRBD2, cannot be checked with no DNA. CDR3 length: 16 amino acids. From germline, CDR1 is DFQATT and CDR2 SNEGSKA (reference sequence). CDR3 protein: CSASSWRGGGINEQFF.

The rearrangement joins TRBV11-2 to TRBJ2-1; without DNA, the TCRdb call of TRBD1 cannot be checked. Germline-derived CDR1 and CDR2 are SGHAT and FQNNGV. The CDR3 length is 15 residues. The CDR3 loop reads CASSFGQLSYNEQFF.

CDR3 region: CASRLDGGNEQFF. The chain joins TRBV5-4 to TRBJ2-1; the TRBD2 assignment by TCRdb is unverifiable without DNA. Germline CDR1 SGHNT, CDR2 YYREEE (reference sequence). This CDR3 spans 13 amino acids.

The rearrangement joins TRBV7-9 to TRBJ2-7; TCRdb names TRBD2, which stays unverified in the absence of DNA. The CDR3 loop spans 15 amino acids. The germline CDR1 and CDR2 sequences are SEHNR and FQNEAQ (reference sequence). The CDR3 here is CASSSAGTSLYEQYF.

V and J are TRBV12-3 or TRBV12-4 and TRBJ1-5. The CDR3 totals 15 residues. CDR3: CASSLRGEGGQPQHF.

CDR3 protein: CASSLEWVREANQETQYF. The chain joins TRBV5-5 to TRBJ2-5. The CDR3 length is 18 residues. Germline-derived CDR1 and CDR2 are SGHKS and YYEKEE (reference sequence).

The chain employs TRBV18 and TRBJ2-3; TCRdb names TRBD1, which stays unverified in the absence of DNA. Looked up from germline, CDR1 is KGHSH and CDR2 is LQKENI. The CDR3 runs 15 residues. The CDR3 sequence: CASSLPAGGTDTQYF.

This chain joins TRBV12-5 and TRBJ2-7; with no DNA, the TCRdb D assignment of TRBD1 cannot be verified. CDR1 and CDR2 (germline): LGHNT, FRNRAP. This CDR3 is built from 14 residues. CDR3 sequence reads: CASGLDSLSYEQYF.

The rearrangement uses TRBV5-1 and TRBJ1-2; TCRdb's assignment of TRBD1 cannot be checked, as there is no DNA. The germline gives CDR1 SGHRS, CDR2 YFSETQ. The CDR3 extends over 14 amino acids. CDR3 residues: CASSLEGRDYGYTF. The full variable domain, in which reference TRBV5-1 and TRBJ1-2 provide the parts outside the CDR3, is KAGVTQTPRYLIKTRGQQVTLSCSPISGHRSVSWYQQTPGQGLQFLFEYFSETQRNKGNFPGRFSGRQFSNSRSEMNVSTLELGDSALYLCASSLEGRDYGYTFGSGTRLTVV.

The chain couples TRBV5-1 to TRBJ1-1; the TCRdb call, TRBD1, lacks DNA for checking. Germline V gene lookup returns CDR1 SGHRS and CDR2 YFSETQ. The CDR3 covers 14 residues. The CDR3 loop reads CASSIAGGYTEAFF.

The J gene is TRBJ2-3, the V gene TRBV6-1; without DNA, the TCRdb call of TRBD1 cannot be checked. The CDR3 totals 14 residues. Per the germline V gene, CDR1 is MNHNS and CDR2 is SASEGT. The CDR3 is CASRPDRVTDTQYF.

The rearrangement uses TRBV20-1 and TRBJ2-5; TCRdb returns TRBD2, unconfirmable since there is no DNA. The CDR3 is made up of 18 amino acids. Germline V lookup: CDR1 DFQATT, CDR2 SNEGSKA (reference sequence). Here the CDR3 reads CSASPLAGSPSPQETQYF.

The chain has TRBV20-1 and TRBJ2-6. The CDR3 has 13 residues. The germline V gene has CDR1 DFQATT and CDR2 SNEGSKA (reference sequence). The CDR3: CSVPTSGANVLTF.

J is TRBJ2-5 and V is TRBV9. The CDR3 is 15 amino acids. Germline assignment: CDR1 SGDLS and CDR2 YYNGEE. CDR3 in amino acids: CASSLGSAFEETQYF.

The chain has TRBV20-1 and TRBJ2-7. This CDR3 region has 12 residues. The V gene's germline CDR1 is DFQATT and CDR2 SNEGSKA (reference sequence). This CDR3 is CSAKTRSYEQYF.

The chain is built from TRBV18 and TRBJ2-1; TCRdb picks TRBD2, but there is no DNA to check that call. This CDR3 has 15 amino acids. CDR1 KGHSH and CDR2 LQKENI come from the germline V gene. CDR3 sequence reads: CASSPRAGSDNEQFF. Filled out from reference TRBV18 and TRBJ2-1, the complete variable domain reads NAGVMQNPRHLVRRRGQEARLRCSPMKGHSHVYWYRQLPEEGLKFMVYLQKENIIDESGMPKERFSAEFPKEGPSILRIQQVVRGDSAAYFCASSPRAGSDNEQFFGPGTRLTVL.

This sequence joins TRBV11-2 and TRBJ2-2. The CDR3 loop spans 14 amino acids. Germline V lookup: CDR1 SGHAT, CDR2 FQNNGV. The CDR3 sequence is CASSSSRGAGELFF.

V is TRBV4-3 and J is TRBJ2-1; TCRdb's D call of TRBD1 is untestable without DNA. The CDR3 covers 16 residues. The V gene's germline CDR1 is LGHNA and CDR2 YSLEER. The CDR3 sequence is CASSQDEEGGYNEQFF.